The 20 T cell receptor beta chains below all came from one sample that was sequenced in a study of regulatory T cells in long-lasting Graves disease. Indicated time point: persistent/refractory GD, antithyroid drugs over 5 years with positive TRAb. Extracted RNA from PBMCs served as the source of the TCR library. HTBI primers from iRepertoire and Arm-PCR of CDR3 regions yielded the TCR beta libraries. Via MiXCR, TCRdb re-called the multiplex PCR reads, giving one row per CDR3 protein. The table lists hundreds of thousands of distinct CDR3 sequences, 20% to 25% of them singletons. This specimen consisted of peripheral blood mononuclear cells (PBMCs), obtained when the disease was refractory, from a patient treated with antithyroid drugs. These receptors came from a female donor with Graves disease.

V is TRBV25-1 and J is TRBJ1-2; D ambiguous. The CDR3 consists of 13 residues. CDR1 is MGHDK, CDR2 SYGVNS, per germline. The ends were cut back, 1 base at V and 8 bases at J, with 11 bases in the middle. This CDR3 is CASSESARGGYTF. DNA of the CDR3: TGTGCCAGCAGTGAATCGGCCCGAGGGGGCTACACCTTC.

The table lists this clonotype with a few counts. The gene calls are TRBV3-1 and TRBJ1-4; 9 bases fit TRBD1. The germline gives CDR1 LGHDT, CDR2 YNNKEL (reference sequence). CDR3 length: 16 residues. V lost 5 bases and J lost 7; bases outside the gene matches: 11. For the CDR3, the DNA is TGTGCCAGCAGCGATTTTCGCCGGGACAGGGTTGAAAAACTGTTTTTT. Translating gives CASSDFRRDRVEKLFF.

Points on this clonotype: Given a much more abundant clone one base away, this may be a read error. The V and J genes are TRBV6-2 or TRBV6-3 and TRBJ1-2; tentative D call: TRBD1 (6 bases). This CDR3 region has 14 residues. Per the germline V gene, CDR1 is MNHEY and CDR2 is SVGEGT. This chain's CDR3 is CASSLTGLNYGHTF. In DNA, the CDR3 is TGTGCCAGCAGTTTGACAGGACTCAACTATGGCCACACCTTC.

This clonotype was seen only a few times. V usage is TRBV7-6 and J usage is TRBJ1-1; D possibly corresponds to TRBD1 (6 bases). This CDR3 has 16 amino acids. The V gene's germline CDR1 is SGHVS and CDR2 FNYEAQ. Trimming pared 5 bases from V and 4 bases from J, leaving 20 bases between. CDR3 in amino acids: CASSLTPRGPSTEAFF. In nucleotides, the CDR3 is TGTGCCAGCAGCCTGACCCCCAGGGGACCCAGCACTGAAGCTTTCTTT.

This chain connects TRBV4-3 to TRBJ1-4; D unresolved. The V and J ends lost 0 bases and 8 bases respectively, with 10 bases between them. The length of the CDR3 is 14 residues. Germline loops: CDR1 LGHNA, CDR2 YSLEER. In DNA form, the CDR3 reads TGCGCCAGCAGCCAAGATTGGGGTGTCGAAAAACTGTTTTTT. This encodes CASSQDWGVEKLFF.

This chain joins TRBV14 and TRBJ2-2; either TRBD1 or TRBD2 may fit D (5 bases each). CDR3 length: 13 residues. From germline, CDR1 is SGHDN and CDR2 FVKESK. V gave up 6 bases and J gave up 5 bases, with 10 bases separating them. CDR3 nucleotides: TGTGCCAGCAGGCACTGGGGGACCGGGGAGCTGTTTTTT. Protein product: CASRHWGTGELFF.

This clonotype was picked up many times. The chain combines TRBV5-1 with TRBJ2-2; D could derive from TRBD1 or TRBD2 (5 bases each). Between the trimmed V and J ends, which lost 0 bases and 6 bases, there was a span of 15 bases. The CDR3 spans 16 residues. Germline assignment: CDR1 SGHRS and CDR2 YFSETQ. CDR3 amino acids: CASSLVQGRMAGELFF. The CDR3 coding sequence is TGCGCCAGCAGCTTGGTCCAGGGACGAATGGCCGGGGAGCTGTTTTTT.

This clonotype turned up a few times. The J gene is TRBJ2-7, the V gene TRBV29-1; D gene ambiguous. The germline V gene encodes CDR1 SQVTM and CDR2 ANQGSEA. The CDR3 has 13 residues. Trimming removed 7 bases at V and 2 bases at J, with 15 bases between. The CDR3 nucleotides read TGCAGCGCATCGAAAGGGTCTCCCTACGAGCAGTACTTC. Translated, it gives CSASKGSPYEQYF.

The chain carries TRBV20-1 and TRBJ2-7; 7 positions agree with TRBD1. The germline V gene encodes CDR1 DFQATT and CDR2 SNEGSKA (reference sequence). With 4 bases clipped from V and 3 bases from J, the junction kept 3 bases outside the gene matches. This CDR3 has 12 residues. The CDR3 coding sequence is TGCAGTGCTACCCGGGACAGCTACGAGCAGTACTTC. This gives the protein CSATRDSYEQYF.

The chain joins TRBV7-2 to TRBJ2-7, with D perhaps assigned TRBD1 or TRBD2 (5 bases each). Trimming shortened V by 1 base and J by 5 bases, and 18 bases separated the two germline ends. Germline-derived CDR1 and CDR2 are SGHTA and FQGNSA. This CDR3 spans 16 amino acids. CDR3 amino acids: CASSLGFRGRVNEQYF. The CDR3 nucleotides are TGTGCCAGCAGCTTAGGCTTTCGGGGCAGGGTAAACGAGCAGTACTTC.

This clonotype showed up many times. The junction does not match germline at one end; this may be a read error. This chain uses TRBV5-1 with TRBJ1-5; a weak D match, TRBD1 (6 bases). CDR3 length equals 13 residues. CDR1 and CDR2 (germline): SGHRS, YFSETQ. CDR3 nucleotide sequence: TGTGCCAGCAGCTTGGCCAGGGGTCAGCCCCAGCATTTT. Its protein is CASSLARGQPQHF.

The gene calls are TRBV19 and TRBJ1-2; 7 nucleotides agree with TRBD1. The CDR3 runs 13 residues. Germline V CDR1 and CDR2: LNHDA, SQIVND (reference sequence). With 4 bases clipped from V and 8 bases from J, the junction kept 7 bases outside the gene matches. The CDR3 nucleotides are TGTGCCAGTAGTACAGGGGGGCCAGGGGGCTACACCTTC. This gives the protein CASSTGGPGGYTF.

In DNA form, the CDR3 reads TGCGCCAGCAGCCAGGGATATGAAGCTTTCTTT. As protein: CASSQGYEAFF. This rearrangement joins TRBV5-1 to TRBJ1-1; maybe TRBD1 (5 bases). Germline V gene lookup returns CDR1 SGHRS and CDR2 YFSETQ. Trimming removed 4 bases from V and 7 bases from J, with 8 bases in between. The CDR3 totals 11 residues. The whole variable domain, remainder taken from reference TRBV5-1 and TRBJ1-1, is KAGVTQTPRYLIKTRGQQVTLSCSPISGHRSVSWYQQTPGQGLQFLFEYFSETQRNKGNFPGRFSGRQFSNSRSEMNVSTLELGDSALYLCASSQGYEAFFGQGTRLTVV.

The chain links TRBV20-1 to TRBJ2-5; 8 bases agree with TRBD1. Germline loops: CDR1 DFQATT, CDR2 SNEGSKA (reference sequence). The CDR3 is made up of 22 amino acids. The V segment lost 5 bases and the J segment 7 bases; nucleotides outside the gene matches: 36. The CDR3 sequence: CSAPDEWSRTGMIRLPPGTQYF. The CDR3, as DNA: TGCAGTGCTCCGGATGAGTGGAGCAGGACAGGGATGATCCGTTTGCCTCCGGGGACCCAGTACTTC.

This chain joins TRBV29-1 and TRBJ2-2; the D is unclear. V lost 3 bases and J lost 0, with 14 bases in between. The germline V gene encodes CDR1 SQVTM and CDR2 ANQGSEA. The CDR3 extends over 16 amino acids. The CDR3 DNA sequence: TGCAGCGTTGAGGTACTTTCTACAACGAACACCGGGGAGCTGTTTTTT. Translated, it gives CSVEVLSTTNTGELFF.

Ten or more counts support this clonotype. The chain employs TRBV7-2 and TRBJ2-7, with D tentatively TRBD2 (6 bases). The germline V and J ends were trimmed by 5 bases and 6 bases, with 17 bases remaining between them. There are 14 residues in the CDR3. Germline V lookup: CDR1 SGHTA, CDR2 FQGNSA. The CDR3 protein is CASSTRDWRGEQYF. The CDR3, as DNA: TGTGCCAGCAGCACCCGGGACTGGAGAGGCGAGCAGTACTTC.

This clonotype came up many times. This sequence joins TRBV2 and TRBJ1-1; 10 bases map to TRBD1. The CDR3 is 14 residues long. Trimming removed 3 bases from V and 3 bases from J; junction bases left unmatched: 1. Germline CDR1 is SNHLY and CDR2 is FYNNEI. The CDR3 region has the DNA TGTGCCAGCAGTGAGGACAGGGGGTACACTGAAGCTTTCTTT. It specifies CASSEDRGYTEAFF. The full variable domain, rest sourced from reference TRBV2 and TRBJ1-1, is EPEVTQTPSHQVTQMGQEVILRCVPISNHLYFYWYRQILGQKVEFLVSFYNNEISEKSEIFDDQFSVERPDGSNFTLKIRSTKLEDSAMYFCASSEDRGYTEAFFGQGTRLTVV.

The chain links TRBV28 to TRBJ2-1, with D tentatively TRBD1 or TRBD2 (5 bases each). The CDR3 extends over 12 amino acids. V gave up 6 bases and J gave up 13 bases, with 16 bases separating them. CDR1 MDHEN and CDR2 SYDVKM come from the germline V gene. In nucleotides, the CDR3 is TGTGCCAGCAGCCGCTACAGGAGGACTCAGTTCTTC. The encoded protein is CASSRYRRTQFF.

This clonotype was found many times. J is TRBJ2-7 and V is TRBV7-9; TRBD1 matches at 8 bases. V lost 5 bases, J lost 4 bases, and 10 bases stayed unmatched. The CDR3 runs to 15 residues. Germline assignment: CDR1 SEHNR and CDR2 FQNEAQ (reference sequence). The chain's CDR3 is CASSLDRQGAYEQYF. The CDR3 nucleotides are TGTGCCAGCAGCCTGGACCGGCAGGGGGCTTACGAGCAGTACTTC. The full variable domain, completed using reference TRBV7-9 and TRBJ2-7, is DTGVSQNPRHKITKRGQNVTFRCDPISEHNRLYWYRQTLGQGPEFLTYFQNEAQLEKSRLLSDRFSAERPKGSFSTLEIQRTEQGDSAMYLCASSLDRQGAYEQYFGPGTRLTVT.

This clonotype was found a few times. This chain joins TRBV5-5 and TRBJ2-7, with D tentatively TRBD1 (5 bases). Germline V CDR1 and CDR2: SGHKS, YYEKEE (reference sequence). V was trimmed by 4 bases and J by 0 bases, leaving 17 bases between them. The CDR3 has 16 amino acids. The chain's CDR3 is CASSLTQQGRSYEQYF. CDR3 nucleotide sequence: TGTGCCAGCAGCCTAACCCAGCAGGGCCGCTCCTACGAGCAGTACTTC.